This record covers a single T cell receptor (beta chain). Followed over time, Seattle patients had been enrolled while infection was active. Per germline, CDR1 SGHRS and CDR2 YFSETQ. V was clipped by 2 bases and J by 1 base, with 13 bases between them. CDR3 length equals 15 residues. The data derive from a study of blood T cell repertoires in COVID-19. Generated by immunoSEQ multiplex PCR, the TCRdb table keeps only in-frame clones and is missing some. The sample includes about 250,000 clones, roughly 85% seen only once; the top ten take roughly 5.3%. V is TRBV5-1 and J is TRBJ2-7; possibly TRBD1 for D (6 bases). The clonotype comes from a man in his fifties with COVID-19, enrolled during active disease. The sample was peripheral blood. The CDR3 protein is CASSFSTGSSYEQYF. CDR3 nucleotide sequence: TGCGCCAGCAGCTTTTCGACAGGTTCGTCCTACGAGCAGTACTTC.